These 2 T cell receptor beta chains share one sample of origin, sequenced in a study of neoadjuvant nivolumab and ipilimumab in lung cancer. Using immunoSEQ multiplex PCR, the repertoire was profiled, and TCRdb retains in-frame clones only, with some absent. The sample comprises 10,000 to 15,000 clones, around 95% of which are singletons, and 2.5% rests with the top ten. Sample: peripheral blood, taken after neoadjuvant nivolumab, alone or with ipilimumab, at or shortly before surgery. The origin of the receptors is an adult with non-small cell lung cancer.

J is TRBJ1-4 and V is TRBV10-1, with unresolved D. Trimming pared 0 bases from V and 7 bases from J, leaving 6 bases between. CDR3 length equals 13 residues. Germline CDR1 WNHNN, CDR2 SYGVQD (reference sequence). CDR3 nucleotide sequence: TGCGCCAGCAGTGAGTCTGGCCGTGAAAAACTGTTTTTT. Translated, it gives CASSESGREKLFF.

The gene calls are TRBV7-9 and TRBJ2-5; D is undetermined. V lost 2 bases and J 2 bases, leaving 0 bases between the germline ends. The germline gives CDR1 SEHNR, CDR2 FQNEAQ (reference sequence). The CDR3 totals 11 residues. For the CDR3, the DNA is TGTGCCAGCAGCTTACAAGAGACCCAGTACTTC. This codes for CASSLQETQYF.